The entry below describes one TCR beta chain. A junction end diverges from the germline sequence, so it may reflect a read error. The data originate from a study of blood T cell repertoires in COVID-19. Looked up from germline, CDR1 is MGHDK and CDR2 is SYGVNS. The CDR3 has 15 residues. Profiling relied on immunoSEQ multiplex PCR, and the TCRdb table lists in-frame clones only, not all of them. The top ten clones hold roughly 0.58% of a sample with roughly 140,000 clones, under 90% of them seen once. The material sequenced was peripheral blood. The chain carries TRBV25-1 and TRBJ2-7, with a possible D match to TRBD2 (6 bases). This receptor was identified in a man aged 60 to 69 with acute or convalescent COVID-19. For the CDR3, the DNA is TGTGCCAGCAGCGAATCGGGGGTCCTCTCCTACGAGCAGTACTTC. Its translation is CASSESGVLSYEQYF.